The 25 T cell receptor beta chains presented below share a single source sample, sequenced in a study of T-cell memory formation after mild COVID-19. One entry per CDR3 protein, called by TCRdb with MiXCR from the 5' RACE reads. Among approximately 570,000 distinct CDR3 sequences listed, approximately 18% were seen once. The sequencing input was PBMCs or a T cell subset sorted from them (not recorded which). The source of these receptors is an adult woman who had mild COVID-19 (a few samples of this study predate the infection). Cell type and time point are not known.

The CDR3 protein is CASSLWAGWVHEQYF. The CDR3 DNA reads TGTGCCAGCAGTTTATGGGCAGGGTGGGTCCACGAGCAGTACTTC. V gene TRBV12-3 or TRBV12-4 combines with J gene TRBJ2-7; tentative D call: TRBD1 (5 bases). The CDR3 loop spans 15 amino acids. Trimming stripped 2 bases from V and 5 bases from J, with 16 bases between.

This chain joins TRBV7-6 and TRBJ1-2; 7 bases agree with TRBD1. The V segment lost 6 bases and the J segment 0 bases; nucleotides outside the gene matches: 7. This CDR3 is 15 amino acids long. CDR1 and CDR2 (germline): SGHVS, FNYEAQ. DNA of the CDR3: TGTGCCAGCAGTTCTCGACAGGGTTCTAACTATGGCTACACCTTC. This translates into CASSSRQGSNYGYTF.

The chain recombines TRBV4-3 with TRBJ2-1, with 15 bases aligning to TRBD2. The CDR3 contains 18 residues. From germline, CDR1 is LGHNA and CDR2 YSLEER. The V segment lost 4 bases and the J segment 8 bases; nucleotides outside the gene matches: 12. The DNA for the CDR3 is TGCGCCAGCAGCCCGGAGGGACTAGCGGGAGGAGCGGTCGATGAGCAGTTCTTC. It specifies CASSPEGLAGGAVDEQFF.

The rearrangement joins TRBV6-2 or TRBV6-3 to TRBJ1-1; possibly TRBD1 for D (5 bases). Germline CDR1 reads MNHEY; CDR2 reads SVGEGT. The CDR3 is made up of 14 amino acids. V gave up 4 bases and J gave up 7 bases, with 16 bases separating them. The CDR3 DNA reads as TGTGCCAGCAGTTCGCTAAAAGGGGTCCATGAAGCTTTCTTT. Its protein product is CASSSLKGVHEAFF.

This clonotype has only a few counts. This chain connects TRBV18 to TRBJ1-6; 10 nucleotides align to TRBD1. Germline V gene lookup returns CDR1 KGHSH and CDR2 LQKENI. The CDR3 totals 14 residues. V lost 5 bases and J lost 10; bases outside the gene matches: 5. In DNA form, the CDR3 reads TGTGCCAGCTCATCCGGGACAGGGGACTCACCCCTCCACTTT. Amino acid sequence: CASSSGTGDSPLHF.

The sample holds a few counts of this clonotype. The rearrangement uses TRBV24-1 and TRBJ2-3; the match to TRBD1 covers 8 bases. The CDR3 runs to 19 residues. Trimming cost V 4 bases and J 3 bases; bases outside gene matches: 17. Germline V lookup: CDR1 KGHDR, CDR2 SFDVKD. This CDR3 is CATSDILHVGQGQTDTQYF. The CDR3, as DNA: TGTGCCACCAGTGACATTCTACACGTCGGACAGGGTCAGACAGATACGCAGTATTTT.

This clonotype was seen only a few times. V and J are TRBV12-3 or TRBV12-4 and TRBJ2-3, with unresolved D. The CDR3 covers 14 residues. Trimming left V 6 bases short and J 0 bases short, with 10 bases between. The CDR3: CASSLLPSTDTQYF. Written as DNA, the CDR3 is TGTGCCAGCAGCCTCCTTCCTAGCACAGATACGCAGTATTTT.

This clonotype has just a few counts. The chain recombines TRBV5-6 with TRBJ1-5; no reliable D call. In germline, CDR1 is SGHDT, CDR2 YYEEEE. The CDR3 is 15 amino acids. Trimming removed 4 bases from V and 4 bases from J, with 15 bases in between. The CDR3 region is CASSTGKGLNQPQHF. The CDR3 DNA sequence: TGTGCCAGCAGCACTGGTAAGGGATTGAATCAGCCCCAGCATTTT. The variable domain in full, with the rest retrieved from reference TRBV5-6 and TRBJ1-5, is DAGVTQSPTHLIKTRGQQVTLRCSPKSGHDTVSWYQQALGQGPQFIFQYYEEEERQRGNFPDRFSGHQFPNYSSELNVNALLLGDSALYLCASSTGKGLNQPQHFGDGTRLSIL.

This clonotype has a handful of counts. The genes are TRBV7-3 and TRBJ2-7; 9 bases are shared with TRBD2. CDR3 length: 15 amino acids. The trim removed 5 bases at V and 1 base at J, leaving 6 bases unmatched. Looked up from germline, CDR1 is SGHTA and CDR2 is FQGTGA. The CDR3 region is CASSATLAGSYEQYF. The DNA for the CDR3 is TGTGCCAGCAGCGCTACTCTAGCGGGGTCCTACGAGCAGTACTTC. Full variable domain (remainder filled in from reference TRBV7-3 and TRBJ2-7): GAGVSQTPSNKVTEKGKYVELRCDPISGHTALYWYRQSLGQGPEFLIYFQGTGAADDSGLPNDRFFAVRPEGSVSTLKIQRTERGDSAVYLCASSATLAGSYEQYFGPGTRLTVT.

The chain recombines TRBV6-1 with TRBJ1-1, with D unclear. The CDR3 loop spans 13 amino acids. V lost 7 bases, J lost 8 bases, and 17 bases lay in between. Germline lookup yields CDR1 MNHNS and CDR2 SASEGT. CDR3 DNA sequence: TGTGCCAGCACCTTAGTGGGGAGGTACGAAGCTTTCTTT. This encodes CASTLVGRYEAFF.

The rearrangement joins TRBV20-1 to TRBJ2-3; 7 bases align to TRBD2. V shed 2 bases, J shed 2 bases, and the junction held 13 bases outside the gene matches. Germline V gene sequence: CDR1 DFQATT, CDR2 SNEGSKA (reference sequence). This CDR3 region has 17 residues. DNA of the CDR3: TGCAGTGCTAGATCTTTGGCTAGCGGAAGGATCACAGATACGCAGTATTTT. Amino acids: CSARSLASGRITDTQYF.

This clonotype was counted between two and nine times. The CDR3 DNA is TGTGCCTGGAGCCCTAGAGGGCCGGGCACTGAAGCTTTCTTT. This sequence encodes CAWSPRGPGTEAFF. V usage is TRBV30 and J usage is TRBJ1-1; no reliable D call. Germline CDR1 and CDR2: GTSNPN and SVGIG (reference sequence). The V end lost 3 bases, the J end lost 4 bases, and 15 bases lay between the germline ends. This CDR3 has 14 amino acids.

J is TRBJ2-5 and V is TRBV7-9, with D hard to call. There are 14 residues in the CDR3. Between the trimmed V and J ends, which lost 1 base and 2 bases, there was a span of 8 bases. Per the germline V gene, CDR1 is SEHNR and CDR2 is FQNEAQ (reference sequence). CDR3 bases: TGTGCCAGCAGCTTAGAGCTAGGACAAGAGACCCAGTACTTC. It encodes CASSLELGQETQYF.

The V and J genes are TRBV6-4 and TRBJ2-2; 7 bases agree with TRBD1. Looked up from germline, CDR1 is MRHNA and CDR2 is SNTAGT. CDR3 length: 14 amino acids. With 6 bases clipped from V and 3 bases from J, the junction kept 4 bases outside the gene matches. The CDR3: CASRRDSDTGELFF. CDR3 bases: TGTGCCAGCAGACGGGACAGCGACACCGGGGAGCTGTTTTTT.

This clonotype has a handful of counts. The chain joins TRBV20-1 to TRBJ2-5, with 8 bases identical to TRBD2. Germline-derived CDR1 and CDR2 are DFQATT and SNEGSKA (reference sequence). The CDR3 consists of 14 residues. Germline trimming cut 1 base from V and 2 bases from J; bases unmatched to any gene: 3. In DNA, the CDR3 is TGCAGTGCTAGAGGACTAGCGACTCAAGAGACCCAGTACTTC. It translates to CSARGLATQETQYF.

This clonotype appeared a few times. This sequence joins TRBV4-1 and TRBJ2-3; 7 nucleotides align to TRBD2. Germline V CDR1 and CDR2: MGHRA, YSYEKL. V lost 5 bases, J lost 3 bases, and 5 bases stayed unmatched. This CDR3 is 14 amino acids long. The CDR3 bases are TGCGCCAGCAGCGTCGGACTAGAGACAGATACGCAGTATTTT. Encoded protein: CASSVGLETDTQYF.

This clonotype came up many times. The chain recombines TRBV3-1 with TRBJ2-7; D may match TRBD1 or TRBD2 (5 bases each). V was clipped by 3 bases and J by 0 bases, with 9 bases between them. Per the germline V gene, CDR1 is LGHDT and CDR2 is YNNKEL (reference sequence). This CDR3 comprises 14 residues. The CDR3 bases are TGTGCCAGCAGCCAGGGGACCGCCTCCTACGAGCAGTACTTC. Residues: CASSQGTASYEQYF.

The rearrangement links TRBV6-5 to TRBJ1-5, with D perhaps TRBD1 (5 bases). Germline CDR1 MNHEY, CDR2 SVGAGI. V was cut by 6 bases and J by 0 bases, with 15 bases left in between. This CDR3 contains 16 residues. DNA for the CDR3: TGTGCCAGCAGGGGGTCTCTGGGGGGTAGCAATCAGCCCCAGCATTTT. It is translated as CASRGSLGGSNQPQHF.

This clonotype has only a few counts. CDR3 loop: CASRQPGRVYEQYF. The DNA of the CDR3 is TGTGCCAGCAGACAACCGGGACGCGTCTACGAGCAGTACTTC. The rearrangement links TRBV27 to TRBJ2-7, with D perhaps matching TRBD1 or TRBD2 (5 bases each). The V gene lost 6 bases and the J gene lost 3 bases, with 15 bases spanning the gap. The CDR3 is 14 amino acids. CDR1 is MNHEY, CDR2 SMNVEV, per germline (reference sequence).

V is TRBV24-1 and J is TRBJ1-1; D not resolved. CDR3 length equals 13 residues. V dropped 6 bases and J dropped 4 bases, with 11 bases sitting between them. Looked up from germline, CDR1 is KGHDR and CDR2 is SFDVKD. The CDR3 sequence is CATSSWEGTEAFF. In nucleotides, the CDR3 is TGTGCCACCAGTTCCTGGGAGGGCACTGAAGCTTTCTTT.

This CDR3 reads CSAEDSKETQYF. The CDR3 bases are TGCAGTGCCGAGGACTCAAAAGAGACCCAGTACTTC. The chain combines TRBV20-1 with TRBJ2-5; tentative D call: TRBD2 (5 bases). The CDR3 is made up of 12 amino acids. The V gene's germline CDR1 is DFQATT and CDR2 SNEGSKA (reference sequence). V lost 6 bases and J 3 bases, leaving 11 bases between the germline ends.

J is TRBJ2-7 and V is TRBV27, with 14 bases fitting TRBD2. The CDR3 loop spans 17 amino acids. Trimming cost V 7 bases and J 7 bases; bases outside gene matches: 15. The V gene's germline CDR1 is MNHEY and CDR2 SMNVEV (reference sequence). CDR3 nucleotide sequence: TGTGCCAGCACTGGGGGACTAGCGGGAGTAAGGGGTGATGAGCAGTACTTC. This gives the protein CASTGGLAGVRGDEQYF.

This clonotype was observed at least ten times. The chain carries TRBV20-1 and TRBJ2-5; a weak D match, TRBD1 (6 bases). V lost 0 bases to trimming and J lost 5 bases, with 10 bases between them. The germline V gene has CDR1 DFQATT and CDR2 SNEGSKA (reference sequence). The CDR3 is made up of 13 amino acids. The CDR3 nucleotides read TGCAGTGCTAGAGATTACAGGGACGAGACCCAGTACTTC. Translated: CSARDYRDETQYF.

This clonotype was observed a handful of times. The chain recombines TRBV7-2 with TRBJ2-7, with D perhaps matching TRBD1 (6 bases). V was pared by 3 bases and J by 2 bases, with 14 bases between. The germline V gene encodes CDR1 SGHTA and CDR2 FQGNSA. The CDR3 is made up of 15 amino acids. CDR3 residues: CASSLGTPATYEQYF. The CDR3 DNA follows: TGTGCCAGCAGCTTGGGGACACCGGCTACCTACGAGCAGTACTTC.

The CDR3 nucleotides are TGTGCCAGCAGCTTAGATCGTTTCGGGGGAGCCTACAATGAGCAGTTCTTC. Translation: CASSLDRFGGAYNEQFF. This chain uses TRBV11-2 with TRBJ2-1, with D possibly being TRBD2 (6 bases). This CDR3 has 17 residues. Germline V gene data show CDR1 as SGHAT and CDR2 as FQNNGV. The V and J ends lost 0 bases and 2 bases respectively, with 14 bases between them.